The source of this T cell receptor (beta chain) is a study of blood T cell repertoires in COVID-19. Study at large: Acute and convalescent COVID-19 specimens originated in the United States, Italy and Spain. T cells, B-cell-depleted T cells, or PBMCs provided the cDNA or gDNA that served as material.

Looked up from germline, CDR1 is MDHEN and CDR2 is SYDVKM. V lost 3 bases, J lost 5 bases, and 32 bases lay in between. The CDR3 sequence is 20 residues long. In the source study's methods: For nucleated cells, counts were estimated from reference gene primer amplification. The protocol was immunoSEQ multiplex PCR, while the TCRdb copy is restricted to in-frame clones and leaves out a portion. The D gene and trimming were derived from the DNA, and the V and J assignments and clone size from that table. This table has 150,000 to 200,000 clones, less than 90% appearing once. This clonotype was sampled from a man in his 70s with active or convalescent COVID-19. Sequences were obtained from peripheral blood. The genes are TRBV28 and TRBJ2-7, with D possibly matching TRBD1 (6 bases). In DNA, the CDR3 is TGTGCCAGCAGTTTCCGGTACAAGGCAAGAGTTGGGACAAGGATAAACGAGCAGTACTTC. This translates into CASSFRYKARVGTRINEQYF.